This record concerns one T cell receptor beta chain sequence. At one end the junction does not follow the germline gene, possibly because of a read error. Germline CDR1 reads SNHLY; CDR2 reads FYNNEI. CDR3 length: 15 residues. This record comes from a study of long-term antiretroviral therapy in people with HIV. The assay, immunoSEQ v3.0, was run at survey level. TCRdb keeps only in-frame clones here, not all; method: immunoSEQ multiplex PCR. The table lists 15,000 to 20,000 clones, 76% of them singletons. Sequenced here: unsorted PBMCs, sampled 0.5 years before starting antiretroviral therapy. This chain uses TRBV2 with TRBJ2-7; D may correspond to TRBD1 or TRBD2 (5 bases each). This receptor was identified in a woman aged 45-60 years with HIV. The CDR3 spells CASREAGTYPNEQYF. Here the CDR3 DNA reads TGTGCCAGCAGGGAAGCCGGGACCTACCCCAACGAGCAGTACTTC.